This TCR beta chain originates from a study of blood T cell repertoires in COVID-19. The CDR3 loop spans 13 amino acids. Germline-derived CDR1 and CDR2 are MNHEY and SVGAGI. V was trimmed by 6 bases and J by 2 bases, leaving 10 bases between them. In the authors' methods: Estimation of nucleated cell counts was performed using reference gene primer amplification. This table comes from immunoSEQ multiplex PCR, and its TCRdb copy is limited to in-frame clones, with some not included. The DNA was the basis for D and trimming; V, J and clone size are from that table. The sample consists of around 70,000 clones, about 83% of them appearing once.

This receptor was obtained from a man older than 75 with acute or convalescent COVID-19. The J gene is TRBJ1-2, the V gene TRBV6-5; D might be TRBD1 (5 bases). The sample comprised peripheral blood. The DNA for the CDR3 is TGTGCCAGCAGCCCCCGGGGGAACTATGGCTACACCTTC. It codes for CASSPRGNYGYTF.